The 3 T cell receptor beta chains below all came from one sample that was sequenced in a study of control samples from healthy donors and cancer patients. Sequencing was performed with immunoSEQ multiplex PCR; in TCRdb, only in-frame clones are kept and a portion is missing. The sample includes around 120,000 clones, under 95% seen only once; the top ten take about 1.7%. Specimen: PBMCs. The receptors derive from a man in his forties or fifties with head and neck cancer.

V is TRBV7-6 and J is TRBJ1-4; D might be TRBD1 (5 bases). Deletions cut 5 bases from V and 5 bases from J, with 12 bases between. There are 14 residues in the CDR3. Germline values: CDR1 SGHVS, CDR2 FNYEAQ. CDR3 loop: CASSLGPENEKLFF. The CDR3 nucleotides are TGTGCCAGCAGCCTGGGACCGGAAAATGAAAAACTGTTTTTT.

This chain links TRBV28 with TRBJ2-2, with D possibly being TRBD2 (7 bases). This CDR3 has 14 residues. The germline V and J ends were trimmed by 7 bases and 6 bases, with 15 bases remaining between them. Germline V gene sequence: CDR1 MDHEN, CDR2 SYDVKM. CDR3 in amino acids: CASTMGGGAGELFF. As DNA, the CDR3 is TGTGCCAGCACCATGGGGGGGGGCGCCGGGGAGCTGTTTTTT.

The rearrangement joins TRBV6-5 to TRBJ2-3; a possible D gene is TRBD2 (6 bases). Trimming left V 6 bases short and J 7 bases short, with 11 bases between. This CDR3 is built from 12 residues. Germline loops: CDR1 MNHEY, CDR2 SVGAGI. The CDR3, as DNA: TGTGCCAGCAGCCAGGGACTTAATACGCAGTATTTT. Translating it yields CASSQGLNTQYF.